The clone carrying this T cell receptor beta chain was picked up a small number of times. The sample belongs to a study of cytomegalovirus exposure and HLA in healthy donors. The CDR3 loop spans 12 amino acids. CDR1 and CDR2 from the germline V gene are SNHLY and FYNNEI. Trimming cost V 8 bases and J 7 bases, with 11 bases left between them. 13 Jbeta primers and 60 Vbeta primers were used for the PCR. Measured with immunoSEQ multiplex PCR; TCRdb has only the in-frame clones, and not every one. Of more than 85,000 clones listed, approximately 79% were seen once; the top ten hold approximately 5.6%. This rearrangement joins TRBV2 to TRBJ2-2, with D perhaps TRBD1 (5 bases). The sequenced sample consisted of PBMCs. The source of this sequence is a young man in good health and CMV-seropositive. CDR3 nucleotides: TGTGCCAGCCTCCTTCAGGGCGGGGAGCTGTTTTTT. It is translated as CASLLQGGELFF.